This record concerns one T cell receptor (beta chain) sequence. PCR was performed using 60 Vbeta and 13 Jbeta primers. Measured with immunoSEQ multiplex PCR; TCRdb has only the in-frame clones, and not every one. Of roughly 150,000 clones in the sample, 80% to 90% are singletons; the top ten hold about 2.4%. The entry originates in a study of cytomegalovirus exposure and HLA in healthy donors. CDR3 length: 18 amino acids. Germline V gene sequence: CDR1 MGHRA, CDR2 YSYEKL. Trimming took 0 bases from V and 1 from J; bases not matched to a gene: 9. The sequencing input was PBMCs. V is TRBV4-1 and J is TRBJ2-3, with 8 bases fitting TRBD2. The origin of this receptor is a male donor in good health and CMV-seronegative. This chain's CDR3 is CASSQDSSLAGRTDTQYF. DNA of the CDR3: TGCGCCAGCAGCCAAGATTCCTCATTAGCGGGACGCACAGATACGCAGTATTTT.